This T cell receptor (beta chain) derives from a study of cytomegalovirus exposure and HLA in healthy donors (dated by TCRdb to 2015 to 2018). Broadly, across the study: An earlier analysis of approximately 550 of the donors reported 250 to 300 Gb of sequence data and around 120 million unique TCR beta sequences from 150 million to 200 million T cells. Roughly 300 gigabases of sequencing data and 80 million or so unique TCR sequences were included in an early release covering 550 to 650 HLA-typed donors. Of the roughly 400 genotyped donors, less than 90% were placed in the genetic ancestry cluster associated with self-reported Caucasian donors. The aim of the study was to test whether cataloging public T cell receptors could identify signatures of past pathogen exposure. Using immunosequencing, the study profiled T cell repertoires from fewer than 850 subjects and related those repertoires to cytomegalovirus serostatus. Besides the first cohort of approximately 710 subjects, a separate validation cohort made up of some 110 different subjects was used. To predict cytomegalovirus infection status, the study combined high-throughput TCR immunosequencing, statistical association of individual TCRs with disease status, and machine learning. A later analysis re-examined previously published TCR beta repertoires from hundreds of donors and added high-resolution HLA genotyping to investigate patterns of TCR occurrence. Rather than using new phenotypic data, the later analysis identified candidate immune exposures from TCR beta sequences and from how often those sequences occurred across donors. An earlier analysis of approximately 500 of the donors applied high-throughput TCR beta sequencing to assess whether each TCR beta V gene segment acted as functional or pseudogenic. Donor age, sex, ethnicity and CMV serostatus were compiled together with the repertoire data. In a later genetic analysis, genome-wide SNP genotypes for about 55% of the roughly 670 donors were used, and that subset was treated as a discovery cohort. All discovery cohort repertoires had been generated using a single sequencing platform. Class I and class II HLA loci were covered by the typing at four-digit resolution. The number of typed donors differed by locus: roughly 629-640 for A, B, C, DRB1 and DQB1; 500 to 550 for DQA1; about 600 for DPA1; and about 450 for DPB1. Four to six DR-DQ haplotypes were handled as single units for association and clustering, since linkage in the cohort was strong. Across approximately 400 genotyped donors of the cohort, an average of 235,054 unique TCR beta nucleotide sequences per donor were sequenced, and roughly a sixth of those sequences were non-productive. The full study reports these points: Roughly uniform sequencing depth across donors was assumed in presence/absence analyses, although this assumption may not hold. Because HLA typing was unavailable for some donors at each locus, only the typed subset was used in association tests. A later analysis found that most CMV-associated TCR beta chains appeared HLA-restricted, with HLA associations seemingly driven largely by CMV exposure. Some IMGT-functional V segments, including TRBV6-2 and TRBV6-3, could not be distinguished by the 87-base-pair reads and were therefore excluded. A total of roughly 160 TCR beta chains were listed by the study as associated with cytomegalovirus. A cluster of highly shared sequence variants was judged likely to represent a technical artifact of the sequencing pipeline. Linkage disequilibrium might explain the correlated functional status among segregating V segments, but an unknown experimental factor could not be ruled out. Compared with equally common non-associated chains, HLA-associated TCR beta chains in a later analysis were more clonally expanded and had lower generation probabilities. Because counts were too low, around 17 rarely observed V segments, including chromosome 9 orphons, were left out of the earlier analysis of 500 to 750 of the donors. In this cohort, only TCR beta chains were sequenced, and detectable features were limited by the absence of alpha or paired-chain data. In an earlier analysis of under 600 of the donors, most TCR beta V segments were observed in productive rearrangements about 87% or about 30% of the time, broadly matching IMGT annotations. According to a later analysis, parvovirus B19, influenza, CMV and Epstein-Barr virus appeared linked to several top co-occurrence clusters. For the cohort, immune exposure information was limited to CMV serostatus. A further reported finding was that TCR beta sequences accurately predicted the HLA-A and HLA-B alleles for most subjects in the first cohort. In vitro tests confirmed that a few of the cytomegalovirus-associated TCR beta chains recognize cytomegalovirus antigens. Across donors, most TCR sequences were observed very rarely, whereas some public TCRs were present in many individuals. According to a later genetic analysis, donors in an Asian-associated ancestry cluster had fewer N-insertions in productive TCRs than the approximately 630-donor mean. Strong co-occurrence of HLA alleles, especially DR and DQ, made assigning TCR associations to individual alleles difficult. An association between a missense DCLRE1C variant and V-gene and J-gene trimming of TCR beta chains was found in a later genetic analysis and replicated in an independent cohort. At a false discovery rate of 0.05, a later analysis linked under 20,000 TCR beta sequences to specific HLA alleles. It was suggested by the authors that the approach could potentially be generalized to other disease states and immunological phenotypes. Cytomegalovirus status was reported to be diagnosed by the classifier with high specificity and sensitivity in both the original and validation cohorts. According to a later analysis, TCR association rates differed among HLA loci, with DRB1 alleles showing the most associated TCRs and HLA-C alleles showing the fewest.

The cohort comprised several hundred healthy bone marrow donors. All cohort members were sampled while nominally healthy, although unrecorded immune exposures were likely present. The donor tested CMV seropositive and was one of the 289 seropositive cohort members. Each donor provided a peripheral blood sample, and peripheral blood mononuclear cells were used for TCR beta sequencing. Genomic DNA extraction from the blood cell samples was performed with the Qiagen DNeasy Blood Extraction Kit. Receptors were amplified or captured by the immunoSEQ multiplex PCR assay. For the multiplex PCR, a mixture combining 60 forward primers for TCR Vbeta segments and 13 reverse primers for TCR Jbeta segments was used. The CDR3 region of rearranged TCR beta genes was amplified from genomic DNA with a multiplex PCR assay. On the Illumina HiSeq System, the amplified TCR beta libraries were sequenced as 87-base-pair reads. Processing in the source paper ran as follows. In a later analysis, about 80 million unique TCR beta chains were counted across the approximately 640 repertoires, and about 10 million of these chains were shared by at least two donors. A nearest-neighbor algorithm error-corrected the raw reads and collapsed the reads into unique sequences, merging closely related sequences to remove PCR and sequencing errors. To assign V, D and J gene segments, CDR3 sequences were aligned to IMGT reference sequences. For a sequence to be retained, at least a six-nucleotide match to both a V gene segment and a J gene segment was required. Rearrangements were classified as productive when the CDR3 lacked stop codons and remained in frame with V and J, and all other rearrangements were classified as non-productive. Following IMGT convention, CDR3 was defined as the stretch from the second conserved V-encoded cysteine up to the conserved J-encoded phenylalanine. In an earlier analysis of more than 550 of the donors, sequences lacking an unambiguous match to a single V gene segment were excluded. An earlier analysis of approximately 590 of the donors called V segments functional above 56.7% productive rearrangements and segregating when the between-donor standard deviation exceeded 5%. A statistical classification framework was built to diagnose cytomegalovirus status from the catalog of TCR beta chain sequences. In a later analysis, V and J genes were assigned by comparing TCR nucleotide sequences against IMGT/GENE-DB human TR gene sequences. Using the TCRdist pipeline, a later analysis assigned CDR3 sequences along with most-parsimonious VDJ recombination scenarios. In a later analysis, every TCR beta chain was defined by the combination of its CDR3 amino acid sequence and its V-gene family, and reads without a unique V-gene family were dropped. To address suspected cross-contamination and a sequencing artifact, a later analysis removed a few hundred highly shared, low-generation-probability nucleotide sequences. In a later analysis, a clonal expansion index for each public chain was calculated from normalized within-repertoire ranks of inferred template counts. A later analysis computed generation probabilities with a VDJ recombination model fitted to out-of-frame rearrangements, and checked the results against IGoR. In a later analysis, TCR-TCR, TCR-HLA and TCR-CMV co-occurrence was scored with hypergeometric tests, and a repertoire-size bias correction was applied to TCR pairs. A later analysis estimated false discovery rates by permuting HLA or CMV assignments 20 times. In a later analysis, co-occurring TCRs were grouped using DBSCAN, and TCRdist sequence similarity was added for clustering within HLA-allele-positive subsets. Repertoires with fewer than 30,000 or more than 120,000 public chains were left out of co-occurrence clustering, as were five repertoires with anomalous nucleotide sharing. TCRdb's version of the immuneACCESS table is confined to in-frame rearrangements and falls short of the full clone set. An unresolved V gene accounts for under half of the shortfall where checked; the remainder is of unknown origin. V, J and clone size are taken as reported in that table, and D and trimming were inferred from the DNA itself. The sample has 150,000 to 200,000 clones on record, 75% to 80% of them singletons. Less than 8% of the sample comes from the top ten.

Looking up the germline V gene (reference sequence) yields CDR1 LNHDA and CDR2 SQIVND. The germline ends are 19 bases apart after V is trimmed by 6 bases and J by 7 bases. The CDR3 sequence holds 15 residues, the cysteine and phenylalanine included. Only the CDR3 DNA stays, 45 bases, in frame from base 1. For this clone: The antigen it recognizes is unknown. Base-call qualities are not available, and no considerably larger clone is one nucleotide away.

The sequencing sample was made of PBMCs. The rearrangement joined TRBV19 to TRBJ1-5; the D gene is perhaps TRBD1, on 5 matching bases. This receptor was obtained from a man aged 40-49 years in good health and CMV-seropositive. The nucleotide sequence is TGTGCCAGTAGCCCCATGGGGGGGGAGGTACAGCCCCAGCATTTT. This encodes CASSPMGGEVQPQHF.